This T cell receptor beta chain appears in the sequencing data of a study of T-cell reconstitution after alpha-beta-depleted transplantation in children. This clonotype has a handful of counts. The germline CDR1 and CDR2 sequences are SGDLS and YYNGEE. V lost 3 bases and J lost 4, with 11 bases in between. The CDR3 has 15 residues. A library of TCRbeta sequences, prepared with unique molecular identifiers, was generated. A single record per CDR3 protein comes from TCRdb applying MiXCR to the PCR reads. The sample lists 600,000 to 700,000 distinct CDR3 sequences, roughly 17% occurring once. This chain links TRBV9 with TRBJ1-6; possible D gene TRBD1, 6 bases. The starting material was PBMCs from the stem cell graft donor, obtained from the stem cell graft. The receptor's source is a human donor who donated a stem cell graft to a child with acute myeloid leukemia. CDR3 protein: CASSATGSYNSPLHF. The CDR3 DNA is TGTGCCAGCAGCGCCACAGGGAGTTATAATTCACCCCTCCACTTT.